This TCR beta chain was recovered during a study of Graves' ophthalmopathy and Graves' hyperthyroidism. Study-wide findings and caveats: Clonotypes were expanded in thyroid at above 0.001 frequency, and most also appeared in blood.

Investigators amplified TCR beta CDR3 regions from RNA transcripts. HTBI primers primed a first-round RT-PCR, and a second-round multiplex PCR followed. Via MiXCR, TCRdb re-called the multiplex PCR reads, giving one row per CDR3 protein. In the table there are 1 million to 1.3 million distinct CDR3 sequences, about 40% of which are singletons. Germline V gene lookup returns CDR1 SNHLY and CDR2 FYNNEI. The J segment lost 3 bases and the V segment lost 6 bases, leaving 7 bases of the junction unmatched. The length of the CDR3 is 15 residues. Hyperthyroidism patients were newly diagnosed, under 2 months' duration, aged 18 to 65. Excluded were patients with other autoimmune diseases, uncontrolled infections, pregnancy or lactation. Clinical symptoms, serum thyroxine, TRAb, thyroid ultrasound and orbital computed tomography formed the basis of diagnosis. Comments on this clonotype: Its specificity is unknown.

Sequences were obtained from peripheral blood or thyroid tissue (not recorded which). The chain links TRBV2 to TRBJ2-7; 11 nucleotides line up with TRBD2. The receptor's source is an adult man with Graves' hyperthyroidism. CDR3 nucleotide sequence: TGTGCCAGCAGGACATTAGCGGGGGGGAGCTACGAGCAGTACTTC. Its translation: CASRTLAGGSYEQYF. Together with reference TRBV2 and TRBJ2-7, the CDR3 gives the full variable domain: EPEVTQTPSHQVTQMGQEVILRCVPISNHLYFYWYRQILGQKVEFLVSFYNNEISEKSEIFDDQFSVERPDGSNFTLKIRSTKLEDSAMYFCASRTLAGGSYEQYFGPGTRLTVT.